The clone carrying this T cell receptor beta chain was counted only a few times. Its cognate antigen is unknown. This sample was taken from a study of cytotoxic CD8 clonotypes in ibrutinib-treated CLL. At the level of the study: Averaging across samples gave 255,043 productive templates and roughly 90,000 productive rearrangements. Study findings and constraints: Public clonotypes, an uncommon group, contracted or remained stable on treatment.

Trimming stripped 5 bases from V and 5 bases from J, with 13 bases between. The CDR3 has 14 amino acids. Germline loops: CDR1 MGHRA, CDR2 YSYEKL. Depth targeted 1 in 200,000 to 1 in 1 million T cells, averaging 10x coverage per clonotype. Sequencing used immunoSEQ multiplex PCR; TCRdb keeps in-frame clones, though not all of them. The sample consists of about 200,000 clones, about four fifths of them appearing once. This TCR was recovered from a human donor with chronic lymphocytic leukemia. Source: PBMCs, taken after 12 months of ibrutinib treatment. V gene TRBV4-1 combines with J gene TRBJ1-5, with a tentative D call TRBD1 (5 bases). CDR3 DNA sequence: TGCGCCAGCAGCTACATCCGAGGGGATCAGCCCCAGCATTTT. Encoded protein: CASSYIRGDQPQHF.